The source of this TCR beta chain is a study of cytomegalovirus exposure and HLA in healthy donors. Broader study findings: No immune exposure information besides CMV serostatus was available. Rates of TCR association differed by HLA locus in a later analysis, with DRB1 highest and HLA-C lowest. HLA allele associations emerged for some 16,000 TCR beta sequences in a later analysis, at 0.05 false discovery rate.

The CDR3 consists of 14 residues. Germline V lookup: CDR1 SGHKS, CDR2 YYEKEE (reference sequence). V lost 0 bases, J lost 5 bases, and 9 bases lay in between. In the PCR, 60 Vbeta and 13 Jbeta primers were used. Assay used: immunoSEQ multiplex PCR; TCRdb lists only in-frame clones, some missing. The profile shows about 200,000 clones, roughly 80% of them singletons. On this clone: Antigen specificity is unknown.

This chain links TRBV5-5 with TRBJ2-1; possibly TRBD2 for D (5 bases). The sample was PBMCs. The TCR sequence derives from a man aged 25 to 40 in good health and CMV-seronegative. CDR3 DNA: TGTGCCAGCAGCTTGGGGGCGACTAACAATGAGCAGTTCTTC. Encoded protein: CASSLGATNNEQFF.